This passage covers 8 T cell receptor beta chains from one sample sequenced in a study of blood T cell repertoires in COVID-19. The table came from immunoSEQ multiplex PCR; TCRdb's copy has only in-frame clones and leaves some out. The table lists hundreds of thousands of clones, around 87% of them singletons. Sequencing used PBMCs or T cells enriched from blood (not recorded which). These receptors all stem from a man aged 30 to 45 who had recovered from COVID-19.

The rearrangement uses TRBV3-1 (or the pseudogene TRBV3-2) and TRBJ2-7; possible D gene TRBD2, 5 bases. CDR3 length: 14 amino acids. Trimming left V 4 bases short and J 2 bases short, with 12 bases between. Germline lookup yields CDR1 LGHDT and CDR2 YNNKEL (reference sequence). The CDR3 sequence: CASSLSGTPYEQYF. In DNA, the CDR3 is TGTGCCAGCAGCCTAAGCGGAACCCCCTACGAGCAGTACTTC.

CDR3 nucleotides: TGTGCCAGCAGCTTTTCTCACACAACTGGAAACACCATATATTTT. It codes for CASSFSHTTGNTIYF. V gene TRBV5-5 combines with J gene TRBJ1-3; the D is unclear. Germline assignment: CDR1 SGHKS and CDR2 YYEKEE (reference sequence). This CDR3 contains 15 residues. Between the trimmed V and J ends, which lost 2 bases and 2 bases, there was a span of 11 bases.

The rearrangement uses TRBV7-8 and TRBJ2-7; D is uncertain. Germline CDR1 and CDR2: SGHVS and FQNEAQ. The CDR3 has 13 amino acids. Trimming removed 5 bases from V and 4 bases from J, with 12 bases in between. The chain's CDR3 is CASSPSLRYEQYF. In nucleotides, the CDR3 is TGTGCCAGCAGCCCCTCCTTACGGTACGAGCAGTACTTC.

J is TRBJ2-1 and V is TRBV5-1, with no clear D. The CDR3 is 15 residues long. Trimming took off 0 bases at V and 0 bases at J, with 7 bases between the two ends. Germline V gene data show CDR1 as SGHRS and CDR2 as YFSETQ. Here the CDR3 reads CASSLGANSYNEQFF. CDR3 coding DNA: TGCGCCAGCAGCTTGGGGGCTAACTCCTACAATGAGCAGTTCTTC.

The chain is built from TRBV29-1 and TRBJ2-7; 8 nucleotides line up with TRBD1. Germline trimming cut 6 bases from V and 8 bases from J; bases unmatched to any gene: 12. CDR1 and CDR2 (germline): SQVTM, ANQGSEA. CDR3 length equals 13 residues. CDR3 in DNA: TGCAGCGTCCAGGGGGCAGGGGGCTCTCAGCAGTACTTC. Its translation: CSVQGAGGSQQYF.

The rearrangement links TRBV28 to TRBJ2-6; 9 bases align to TRBD1. Trimming took 5 bases from V and 3 from J; bases not matched to a gene: 2. In germline, CDR1 is MDHEN, CDR2 SYDVKM. The CDR3 covers 15 residues. The CDR3 DNA follows: TGTGCCAGCAGTGGGACAGGGAGTGGGGCCAACGTCCTGACTTTC. This translates into CASSGTGSGANVLTF.

The chain has TRBV28 and TRBJ2-7, with D maybe TRBD2 (5 bases). Germline assignment: CDR1 MDHEN and CDR2 SYDVKM. This CDR3 has 13 residues. V lost 3 bases to trimming and J lost 3 bases, with 9 bases between them. The CDR3 nucleotides are TGTGCCAGCAGTTTGTTCCGGGACTACGAGCAGTACTTC. Its protein product is CASSLFRDYEQYF.

The chain links TRBV2 to TRBJ2-2; 9 bases align to TRBD1. The CDR3 totals 14 residues. CDR1 is SNHLY, CDR2 FYNNEI, per germline. The J segment lost 7 bases and the V segment lost 5 bases, leaving 5 bases of the junction unmatched. CDR3 loop: CASSSGQGGGELFF. CDR3 nucleotide sequence: TGTGCCAGCAGTTCGGGACAGGGAGGCGGGGAGCTGTTTTTT. Combining the CDR3 with reference TRBV2 and TRBJ2-2 gives the whole variable domain EPEVTQTPSHQVTQMGQEVILRCVPISNHLYFYWYRQILGQKVEFLVSFYNNEISEKSEIFDDQFSVERPDGSNFTLKIRSTKLEDSAMYFCASSSGQGGGELFFGEGSRLTVL.